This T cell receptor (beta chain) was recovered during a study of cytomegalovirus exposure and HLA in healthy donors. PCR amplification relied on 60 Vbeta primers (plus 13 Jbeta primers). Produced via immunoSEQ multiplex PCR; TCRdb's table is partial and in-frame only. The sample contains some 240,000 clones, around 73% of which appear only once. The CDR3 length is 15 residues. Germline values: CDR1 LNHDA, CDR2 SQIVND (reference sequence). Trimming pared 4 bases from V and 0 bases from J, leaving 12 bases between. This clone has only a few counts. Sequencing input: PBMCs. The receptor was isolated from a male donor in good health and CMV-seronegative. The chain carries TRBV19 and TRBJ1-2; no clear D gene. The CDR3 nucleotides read TGTGCCAGTAGTACGGTAGCGATAGCTAACTATGGCTACACCTTC. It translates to CASSTVAIANYGYTF.